The 18 T cell receptor beta chains in this list originate from one sample, sequenced in a study of post-analysis software for immune sequencing data. Notes on the study in general: Controls showed lower frequencies than patients for a few TRBV segments, and TRBV5-6, TRBV5-1 and TRBV20-1 were among these.

Antigens for these TCRs are unknown. TCR beta cDNA libraries had unique molecular identifiers. One entry per CDR3 protein, called by TCRdb with MiXCR from the PCR reads. This table has 250,000 to 300,000 distinct CDR3 sequences, less than 40% appearing once. Sequenced sample: blood. These receptors were obtained from a girl under 18 with multiple sclerosis.

This clonotype is a singleton in its sample. The chain couples TRBV12-3 or TRBV12-4 to TRBJ2-1, with D possibly TRBD1 on 5 matching bases. Trimming cost V 3 bases and J 4 bases, with 10 bases left between them. The CDR3 extends over 14 amino acids. CDR3 nucleotides: TGTGCCAGCAGTTTTTCGGACAAATACAATGAGCAGTTCTTC. Translated: CASSFSDKYNEQFF.

A few counts support this clonotype. The CDR3 DNA reads as TGCAGCGGGGATCTAACAGGGGCGGGGGAGCTGTTTTTT. Translating gives CSGDLTGAGELFF. This chain joins TRBV29-1 and TRBJ2-2; 7 bases line up with TRBD1. Germline CDR1 and CDR2: SQVTM and ANQGSEA. The CDR3 consists of 13 residues. Trimming at V came to 7 bases and at J to 8 bases, leaving 10 bases not matched to a gene.

The chain uses TRBV5-1 and TRBJ2-1, with D possibly matching TRBD1 (6 bases). Germline assignment: CDR1 SGHRS and CDR2 YFSETQ. Trimming stripped 0 bases from V and 4 bases from J, with 14 bases between. This CDR3 is 16 amino acids long. The CDR3: CASSLVKQGTYNEQFF. CDR3 nucleotide sequence: TGCGCCAGCAGCTTGGTTAAACAGGGCACATACAATGAGCAGTTCTTC.

This clonotype came up many times. The V gene is TRBV7-9, the J gene TRBJ2-2, with D maybe TRBD1 (5 bases). CDR3 length: 12 amino acids. Germline CDR1 is SEHNR and CDR2 is FQNEAQ (reference sequence). V lost 6 bases, J lost 4 bases, and 6 bases lay in between. Here the CDR3 reads CASRRGTGELFF. The CDR3 region has the DNA TGTGCCAGCAGAAGGGGCACCGGGGAGCTGTTTTTT.

Details on this clonotype: This may be a read error, as it is one base from a much larger clone. The genes are TRBV20-1 and TRBJ2-5; D gene unclear. V was pared by 1 base and J by 11 bases, with 17 bases between. The length of the CDR3 is 13 residues. Per the germline V gene, CDR1 is DFQATT and CDR2 is SNEGSKA (reference sequence). CDR3 in amino acids: CSARGSYRNEQYF. In DNA, the CDR3 is TGCAGTGCTAGAGGGAGCTATCGGAATGAGCAGTACTTC.

This clonotype has a handful of counts. The chain joins TRBV5-1 to TRBJ2-2; 7 nucleotides agree with TRBD2. This CDR3 is 14 amino acids long. CDR1 is SGHRS and CDR2 is YFSETQ in the germline V gene. V was clipped by 4 bases and J by 2 bases; unmatched bases: 2. The CDR3 DNA reads TGCGCCAGCAGCGGGGGACTAAACACCGGGGAGCTGTTTTTT. This sequence encodes CASSGGLNTGELFF. Filled out from reference TRBV5-1 and TRBJ2-2, the complete variable domain reads KAGVTQTPRYLIKTRGQQVTLSCSPISGHRSVSWYQQTPGQGLQFLFEYFSETQRNKGNFPGRFSGRQFSNSRSEMNVSTLELGDSALYLCASSGGLNTGELFFGEGSRLTVL.

This clonotype was seen ten or more times. The chain is built from TRBV20-1 and TRBJ2-1; tentatively, D is TRBD1 (6 bases). This CDR3 region has 12 residues. Per germline, CDR1 DFQATT and CDR2 SNEGSKA (reference sequence). V was cut by 5 bases and J by 8 bases, with 13 bases left in between. CDR3 region: CSAGNREHEQFF. CDR3 coding DNA: TGCAGTGCTGGTAACAGGGAGCATGAGCAGTTCTTC.

Regarding this clonotype: Compared with germline, one end of the junction differs, possibly owing to a read error. The chain has TRBV28 and TRBJ2-5; D not resolved. The CDR3 totals 13 residues. The germline V gene encodes CDR1 MDHEN and CDR2 SYDVKM. Here the CDR3 reads CASSFLHQEIQYF. The CDR3 region has the DNA TGTGCCAGCAGTTTCCTGCACCAAGAGATCCAGTACTTC.

The V gene is TRBV29-1, the J gene TRBJ1-1; a possible D gene is TRBD1 (6 bases). V lost 4 bases and J lost 4, with 13 bases in between. The germline CDR1 and CDR2 sequences are SQVTM and ANQGSEA. The CDR3 spans 13 residues. The chain's CDR3 is CSVAAGEGTEAFF. Here the CDR3 DNA reads TGCAGCGTTGCGGCAGGGGAGGGCACTGAAGCTTTCTTT.

This clonotype was detected ten times or more. This CDR3 is CASSLGPYAGGGETQYF. The CDR3 DNA reads TGTGCCAGCAGCTTAGGGCCCTATGCGGGGGGCGGAGAGACCCAGTACTTC. The chain recombines TRBV7-7 with TRBJ2-5; 8 bases are a match to TRBD2. The germline V gene encodes CDR1 SSHAT and CDR2 FNYEAQ (reference sequence). V lost 1 base to trimming and J lost 4 bases; unmatched junction nucleotides: 11. CDR3 length equals 17 residues.

This clonotype occurred many times. V and J are TRBV6-1 and TRBJ2-3, with a weak D call TRBD2 (7 bases). CDR1 is MNHNS and CDR2 is SASEGT in the germline V gene. Between the trimmed V and J ends, which lost 7 bases and 6 bases, there was a span of 17 bases. The CDR3 has 14 residues. This CDR3 reads CASMGGAHLDTQYF. CDR3 in DNA: TGTGCCAGCATGGGGGGGGCCCACCTTGATACGCAGTATTTT.

The chain links TRBV3-1 to TRBJ2-2; D may be TRBD2 (6 bases). The ends were cut back, 0 bases at V and 4 bases at J, with 15 bases in the middle. Germline-derived CDR1 and CDR2 are LGHDT and YNNKEL (reference sequence). CDR3 length equals 17 residues. CDR3 bases: TGTGCCAGCAGCCAAGAGGGAGCTAGCGTGAGCACCGGGGAGCTGTTTTTT. It translates to CASSQEGASVSTGELFF.

This chain uses TRBV27 with TRBJ1-1, with 8 bases aligning to TRBD1. V shed 10 bases, J shed 2 bases, and the junction held 9 bases outside the gene matches. Germline V gene sequence: CDR1 MNHEY, CDR2 SMNVEV (reference sequence). The CDR3 is 14 residues long. DNA of the CDR3: TGTGCCACCGTGAACAGGGGGAGAAACACTGAAGCTTTCTTT. Translation gives CATVNRGRNTEAFF.

This clonotype was seen more than once but under ten times. Compared with germline, one end of the junction differs, possibly owing to a read error. CDR3 sequence reads: CSARDNTGERFF. The CDR3 DNA is TGCAGTGCTAGGGACAACACCGGGGAGCGGTTTTTT. V usage is TRBV20-1 and J usage is TRBJ2-2, with D tentatively TRBD1 or TRBD2 (5 bases each). Germline CDR1 and CDR2: DFQATT and SNEGSKA (reference sequence). This CDR3 has 12 residues.

This clonotype was seen a few times. This chain joins TRBV5-1 and TRBJ2-5, with a tentative D call TRBD1 (6 bases). The V and J ends lost 5 bases and 1 base respectively, with 15 bases between them. Germline CDR1 is SGHRS and CDR2 is YFSETQ. The CDR3 covers 15 residues. The CDR3 DNA sequence: TGCGCCAGCAGAAAGGCGGGCAGGGGCCAAGAGACCCAGTACTTC. Its translation: CASRKAGRGQETQYF.

The table lists this clonotype with many counts. The gene calls are TRBV28 and TRBJ2-5; 7 bases map to TRBD2. J gave up 4 bases and V 4 bases, and 6 bases lay outside the gene matches. Germline V CDR1 and CDR2: MDHEN, SYDVKM. CDR3 length equals 14 residues. The CDR3, as DNA: TGTGCCAGCAGTTCGGCGGGAGTGGGAGAGACCCAGTACTTC. Protein: CASSSAGVGETQYF.

V usage is TRBV7-9 and J usage is TRBJ2-6; D is uncertain. The CDR3 extends over 14 amino acids. Germline V lookup: CDR1 SEHNR, CDR2 FQNEAQ (reference sequence). The germline V and J ends were trimmed by 1 base and 2 bases, with 3 bases remaining between them. The CDR3 loop is CASSLGTGANVLTF. The CDR3 region has the DNA TGTGCCAGCAGCTTAGGGACTGGGGCCAACGTCCTGACTTTC.

Note on this clonotype: This may be a read error, as it is one base from a much larger clone. The genes are TRBV7-2 and TRBJ1-6; unclear D gene. CDR1 and CDR2 (germline): SGHTA, FQGNSA. This CDR3 region has 13 residues. V lost 6 bases and J lost 12, with 15 bases in between. CDR3 region: CASSSIGSIPLHF. CDR3 DNA sequence: TGTGCCAGCAGTTCTATCGGCAGTATACCCCTCCACTTT.